The 20 T cell receptor beta chains in this list originate from one sample, sequenced in a study of OX40 agonist ivuxolimab in advanced cancers. Assay used: immunoSEQ multiplex PCR; TCRdb lists only in-frame clones, some missing. The sample has roughly 90,000 clones; more than 70% are singletons. The sequenced sample was CD4+ or CD8+ T cells sorted from blood, obtained in a trial of the OX40 agonist ivuxolimab. These receptors were obtained from an adult with an advanced solid tumor such as melanoma, head and neck, liver or kidney cancer.

Written as DNA, the CDR3 is TGTGCCAGCAGTTACTCTAGAGGGGGGGAGTATGGCTACACCTTC. It is translated as CASSYSRGGEYGYTF. The chain has TRBV6-6 and TRBJ1-2, with TRBD1 as a possible D gene (6 bases). Deletions cut 0 bases from V and 5 bases from J, with 13 bases between. In germline, CDR1 is MNHNY, CDR2 SVGAGI (reference sequence). This CDR3 is 15 amino acids long.

Only one count was recorded for this clone. The rearrangement links TRBV2 to TRBJ1-1; D may be TRBD1 (5 bases). V was clipped by 3 bases and J by 10 bases, with 24 bases between them. Germline CDR1 reads SNHLY; CDR2 reads FYNNEI. The CDR3 sequence is 16 residues long. CDR3 amino acids: CASSDFVERAGYRAFF. The CDR3 DNA is TGTGCCAGCAGTGATTTTGTTGAGAGGGCAGGGTACCGAGCTTTCTTT. Full variable domain (outside the CDR3, taken from reference TRBV2 and TRBJ1-1): EPEVTQTPSHQVTQMGQEVILRCVPISNHLYFYWYRQILGQKVEFLVSFYNNEISEKSEIFDDQFSVERPDGSNFTLKIRSTKLEDSAMYFCASSDFVERAGYRAFFGQGTRLTVV.

This clone showed up just once. The chain joins TRBV6-5 to TRBJ1-2; TRBD1 matches 8 bases. The CDR3 extends over 14 amino acids. CDR1 and CDR2 (germline): MNHEY, SVGAGI. V was pared by 5 bases and J by 5 bases, with 7 bases of the junction left unmatched. CDR3 DNA sequence: TGTGCCAGCAGTCTCCGACAGGGGTGGTATGGCTACACCTTC. Its translation: CASSLRQGWYGYTF.

The chain employs TRBV6-5 and TRBJ1-3; TRBD1 aligns across 7 bases. The length of the CDR3 is 15 residues. Germline values: CDR1 MNHEY, CDR2 SVGAGI. V trimming: 6 bases; J trimming: 6 bases; junction bases outside the gene matches: 11. The CDR3 coding sequence is TGTGCCAGCAGCCAAAACCGACAGGGATCAAACACCATATATTTT. It specifies CASSQNRQGSNTIYF.

The chain is built from TRBV7-9 and TRBJ1-3; D remains ambiguous. Germline-derived CDR1 and CDR2 are SEHNR and FQNEAQ (reference sequence). Trimming took off 5 bases at V and 0 bases at J, with 11 bases between the two ends. The CDR3 extends over 15 amino acids. CDR3 sequence: CASSHGRLSGNTIYF. The CDR3 region has the DNA TGTGCCAGCAGCCACGGACGGCTCTCTGGAAACACCATATATTTT.

The rearrangement joins TRBV9 to TRBJ1-1; 7 positions match TRBD1. Germline V gene lookup returns CDR1 SGDLS and CDR2 YYNGEE. CDR3 length: 16 residues. Losses at the gene ends were 0 bases for V and 1 base for J; bases not matched to a gene: 6. CDR3 sequence reads: CASSVGKGAGNTEAFF. The CDR3 nucleotides read TGTGCCAGCAGCGTAGGAAAGGGGGCGGGGAACACTGAAGCTTTCTTT. The whole variable domain, remainder taken from reference TRBV9 and TRBJ1-1, is DSGVTQTPKHLITATGQRVTLRCSPRSGDLSVYWYQQSLDQGLQFLIQYYNGEERAKGNILERFSAQQFPDLHSELNLSSLELGDSALYFCASSVGKGAGNTEAFFGQGTRLTVV.

The rearrangement links TRBV19 to TRBJ2-7, with a possible D match to TRBD2 (5 bases). CDR1 and CDR2 (germline): LNHDA, SQIVND (reference sequence). This CDR3 has 15 amino acids. V lost 5 bases and J 0 bases, leaving 14 bases between the germline ends. The CDR3 is CASSRGLGSSYEQYV. In DNA form, the CDR3 reads TGTGCCAGTAGTCGTGGGCTGGGGAGCTCCTACGAGCAGTACGTC.

This chain uses TRBV9 with TRBJ2-3; 9 bases are shared with TRBD2. V shed 0 bases, J shed 5 bases, and the junction held 10 bases outside the gene matches. Germline V gene sequence: CDR1 SGDLS, CDR2 YYNGEE. The CDR3 contains 17 residues. CDR3 in DNA: TGTGCCAGCAGCGTAGAGTCAGCGGGAGGCCGTGGAGATACGCAGTATTTT. This translates into CASSVESAGGRGDTQYF.

CDR3 sequence reads: CASSFSDQPQHF. CDR3 DNA sequence: TGTGCCAGCAGCTTTTCGGATCAGCCCCAGCATTTT. The chain uses TRBV7-9 and TRBJ1-5; D not certain. CDR3 length: 12 residues. Germline loops: CDR1 SEHNR, CDR2 FQNEAQ (reference sequence). Trimming left V 3 bases short and J 5 bases short, with 5 bases between.

This clone showed up just a few times. The chain carries TRBV28 and TRBJ1-6; D remains ambiguous. Trimming stripped 6 bases from V and 6 bases from J, with 12 bases between. The CDR3 has 14 amino acids. From germline, CDR1 is MDHEN and CDR2 SYDVKM. CDR3 amino acids: CASRIRVPNSPLHF. The CDR3 DNA reads as TGTGCCAGCAGGATCCGGGTCCCTAATTCACCCCTCCACTTT.

The V gene is TRBV7-9, the J gene TRBJ1-2; 9 bases align to TRBD1. The CDR3 is 16 residues long. V lost 5 bases to trimming and J lost 4 bases; unmatched junction nucleotides: 11. CDR1 is SEHNR, CDR2 FQNEAQ, per germline (reference sequence). The CDR3 DNA follows: TGTGCCAGCAGCGATACGGGACAGGGAGTCGGCTATGGCTACACCTTC. It is translated as CASSDTGQGVGYGYTF.

The rearrangement uses TRBV4-2 and TRBJ2-3, with 15 bases matching TRBD2. The CDR3 contains 24 residues. Germline CDR1 and CDR2: LGHNA and YNFKEQ. With 1 base clipped from V and 0 bases from J, the junction kept 20 bases outside the gene matches. CDR3 nucleotide sequence: TGTGCCAGCAGCCAAGGCCCCGGGACTAGCGGGGGGTCCGCTAGAGCAGCTAGCACAGATACGCAGTATTTT. Translation gives CASSQGPGTSGGSARAASTDTQYF.

This chain links TRBV2 with TRBJ1-4; 7 nucleotides match TRBD1. The CDR3 is 14 amino acids. V lost 5 bases, J lost 11 bases, and 11 bases stayed unmatched. The V gene's germline CDR1 is SNHLY and CDR2 FYNNEI. The CDR3 sequence is CASSSTGVILKLFF. CDR3 coding DNA: TGTGCCAGCAGTTCAACAGGGGTTATTTTGAAACTGTTTTTT.

CDR3 loop: CAAGRADSYEQYV. In DNA, the CDR3 is TGTGCCGCTGGGCGAGCAGATTCCTACGAGCAGTACGTC. V gene TRBV6-5 combines with J gene TRBJ2-7; D is uncertain. Germline values: CDR1 MNHEY, CDR2 SVGAGI. The CDR3 has 13 amino acids. Trimming removed 11 bases from V and 1 base from J, with 15 bases in between.

The chain uses TRBV6-5 and TRBJ2-7; D unresolved. The V gene's germline CDR1 is MNHEY and CDR2 SVGAGI. The CDR3 runs 11 residues. The V gene lost 0 bases and the J gene lost 7 bases, with 4 bases spanning the gap. CDR3 amino acids: CASSYSIEQYF. CDR3 DNA sequence: TGTGCCAGCAGTTACTCGATTGAGCAGTACTTC.

V gene TRBV4-3 combines with J gene TRBJ2-1; D tentatively fits TRBD1 or TRBD2 (5 bases each). There are 15 residues in the CDR3. V was shortened by 3 bases and J by 4 bases, with 13 bases between the two germline ends. Per germline, CDR1 LGHNA and CDR2 YSLEER. CDR3 amino acids: CASSHLGTEYNEQFF. The CDR3 nucleotides are TGCGCCAGCAGCCATCTCGGGACGGAATACAATGAGCAGTTCTTC.

This chain joins TRBV11-2 and TRBJ1-1; 9 bases line up with TRBD1. V was clipped by 5 bases and J by 6 bases; unmatched bases: 4. This CDR3 comprises 13 residues. CDR1 is SGHAT, CDR2 FQNNGV, per germline. CDR3 loop: CASSTDRGAEAFF. CDR3 in DNA: TGTGCCAGCAGCACCGACAGGGGGGCTGAAGCTTTCTTT.

The rearrangement uses TRBV28 and TRBJ2-7; tentatively, D is TRBD1 (6 bases). The V and J ends lost 3 bases and 2 bases respectively, with 8 bases between them. The CDR3 spans 13 residues. Germline loops: CDR1 MDHEN, CDR2 SYDVKM. The DNA for the CDR3 is TGTGCCAGCAGTTTGCCAGGGGCCTACGAGCAGTACGTC. This gives the protein CASSLPGAYEQYV.

The rearrangement links TRBV7-2 to TRBJ2-1; D unclear. This CDR3 spans 12 amino acids. Trimming stripped 5 bases from V and 4 bases from J, with 6 bases between. Germline V gene data show CDR1 as SGHTA and CDR2 as FQGNSA. The CDR3 loop is CASSDAYNEQFF. The CDR3 region has the DNA TGTGCCAGCAGCGACGCTTACAATGAGCAGTTCTTC.

The rearrangement uses TRBV5-1 and TRBJ1-1, with 10 bases identical to TRBD1. V dropped 3 bases and J dropped 0; count of bases not matched to a gene: 2. Looked up from germline, CDR1 is SGHRS and CDR2 is YFSETQ. The CDR3 has 15 amino acids. The CDR3 sequence: CASSWGTGVNTEAFF. In DNA, the CDR3 is TGCGCCAGCAGCTGGGGGACAGGGGTGAACACTGAAGCTTTCTTT.